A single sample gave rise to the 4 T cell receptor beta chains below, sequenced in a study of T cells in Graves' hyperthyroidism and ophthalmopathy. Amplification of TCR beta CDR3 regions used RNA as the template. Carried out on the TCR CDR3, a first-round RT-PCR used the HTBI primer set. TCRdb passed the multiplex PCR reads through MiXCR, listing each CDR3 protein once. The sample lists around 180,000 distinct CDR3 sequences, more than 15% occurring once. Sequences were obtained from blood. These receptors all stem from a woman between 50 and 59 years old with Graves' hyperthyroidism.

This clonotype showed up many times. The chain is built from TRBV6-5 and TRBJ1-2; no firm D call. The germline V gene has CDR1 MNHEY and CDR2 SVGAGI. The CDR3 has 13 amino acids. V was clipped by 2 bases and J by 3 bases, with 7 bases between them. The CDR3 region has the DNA TGTGCCAGCAGTTACAACAGCTACTATGGCTACACCTTC. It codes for CASSYNSYYGYTF.

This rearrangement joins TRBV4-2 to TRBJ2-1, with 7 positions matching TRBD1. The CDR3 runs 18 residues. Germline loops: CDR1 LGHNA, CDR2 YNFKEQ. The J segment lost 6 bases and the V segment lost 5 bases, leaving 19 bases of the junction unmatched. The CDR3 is CASSDERTNRGPSNEQFF. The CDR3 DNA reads TGTGCCAGCAGCGACGAAAGAACGAACAGGGGTCCCTCCAATGAGCAGTTCTTC.

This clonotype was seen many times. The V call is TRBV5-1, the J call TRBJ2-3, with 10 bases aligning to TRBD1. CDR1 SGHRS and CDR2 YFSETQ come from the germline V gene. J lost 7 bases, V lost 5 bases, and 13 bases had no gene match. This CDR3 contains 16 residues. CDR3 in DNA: TGCGCCAGCAGAGAGGGGACAGGGGCGAGCGGGAATACGCAGTATTTT. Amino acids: CASREGTGASGNTQYF.

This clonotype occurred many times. CDR3 protein: CASSLRQGYSNQPQHF. The DNA for the CDR3 is TGCGCCAGCAGCTTGAGGCAGGGGTATAGCAATCAGCCCCAGCATTTT. The chain links TRBV5-1 to TRBJ1-5; D possibly corresponds to TRBD1 (6 bases). The CDR3 runs 16 residues. The germline V gene encodes CDR1 SGHRS and CDR2 YFSETQ. V lost 1 base and J 0 bases, leaving 11 bases between the germline ends.